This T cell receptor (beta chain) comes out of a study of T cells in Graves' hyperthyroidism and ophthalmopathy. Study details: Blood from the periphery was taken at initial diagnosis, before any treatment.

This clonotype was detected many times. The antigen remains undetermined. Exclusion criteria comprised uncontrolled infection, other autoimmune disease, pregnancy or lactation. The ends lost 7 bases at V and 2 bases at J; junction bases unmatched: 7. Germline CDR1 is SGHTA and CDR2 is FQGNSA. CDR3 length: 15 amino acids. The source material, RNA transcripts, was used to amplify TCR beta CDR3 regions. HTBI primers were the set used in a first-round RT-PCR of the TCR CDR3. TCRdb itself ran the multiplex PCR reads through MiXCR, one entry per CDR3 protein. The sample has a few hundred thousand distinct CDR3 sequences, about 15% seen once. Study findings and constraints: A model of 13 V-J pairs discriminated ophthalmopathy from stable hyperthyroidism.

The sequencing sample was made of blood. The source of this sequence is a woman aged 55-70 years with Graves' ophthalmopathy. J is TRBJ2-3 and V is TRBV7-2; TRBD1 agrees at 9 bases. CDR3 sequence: CASKMDRGFTDTQYF. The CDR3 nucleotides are TGTGCCAGCAAGATGGACAGGGGATTCACAGATACGCAGTATTTT. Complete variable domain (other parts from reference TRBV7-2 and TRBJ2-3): GAGVSQSPSNKVTEKGKDVELRCDPISGHTALYWYRQSLGQGLEFLIYFQGNSAPDKSGLPSDRFSAERTGGSVSTLTIQRTQQEDSAVYLCASKMDRGFTDTQYFGPGTRLTVL.